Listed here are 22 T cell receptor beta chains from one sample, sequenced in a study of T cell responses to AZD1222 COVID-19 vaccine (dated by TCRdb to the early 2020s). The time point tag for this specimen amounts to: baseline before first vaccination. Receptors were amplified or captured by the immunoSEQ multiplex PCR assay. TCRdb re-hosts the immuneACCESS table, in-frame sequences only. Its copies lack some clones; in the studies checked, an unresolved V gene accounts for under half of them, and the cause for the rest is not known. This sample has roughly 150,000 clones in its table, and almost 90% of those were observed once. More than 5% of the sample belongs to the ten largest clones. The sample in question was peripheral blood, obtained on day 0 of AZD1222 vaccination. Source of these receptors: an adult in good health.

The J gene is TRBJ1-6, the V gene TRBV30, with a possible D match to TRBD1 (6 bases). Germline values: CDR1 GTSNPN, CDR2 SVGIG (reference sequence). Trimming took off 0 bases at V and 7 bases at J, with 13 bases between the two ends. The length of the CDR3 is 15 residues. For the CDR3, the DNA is TGTGCCTGGAGTGTAGGAAGGGGGTGGAATTCACCCCTCCACTTT. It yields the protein CAWSVGRGWNSPLHF.

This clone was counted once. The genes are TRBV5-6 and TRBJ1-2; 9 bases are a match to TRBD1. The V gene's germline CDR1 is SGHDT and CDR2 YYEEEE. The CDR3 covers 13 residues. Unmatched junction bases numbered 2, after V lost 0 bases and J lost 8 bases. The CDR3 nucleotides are TGTGCCAGCAGCTTGGTGGGACAGGGCGGCTACACCTTC. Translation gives CASSLVGQGGYTF.

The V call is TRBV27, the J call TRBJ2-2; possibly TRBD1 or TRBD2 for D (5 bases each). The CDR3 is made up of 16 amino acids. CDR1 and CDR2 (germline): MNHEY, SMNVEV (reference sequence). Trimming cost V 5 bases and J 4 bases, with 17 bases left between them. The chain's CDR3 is CASSQGSGRITGELFF. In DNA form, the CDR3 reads TGTGCCAGCAGTCAGGGTTCGGGGCGAATCACCGGGGAGCTGTTTTTT.

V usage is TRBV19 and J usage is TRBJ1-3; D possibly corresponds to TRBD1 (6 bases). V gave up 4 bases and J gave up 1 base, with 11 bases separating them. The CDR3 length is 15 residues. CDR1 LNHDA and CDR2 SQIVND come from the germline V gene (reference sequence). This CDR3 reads CASSTDSFSGNTIYF. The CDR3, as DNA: TGTGCCAGTAGTACGGACAGCTTTTCTGGAAACACCATATATTTT.

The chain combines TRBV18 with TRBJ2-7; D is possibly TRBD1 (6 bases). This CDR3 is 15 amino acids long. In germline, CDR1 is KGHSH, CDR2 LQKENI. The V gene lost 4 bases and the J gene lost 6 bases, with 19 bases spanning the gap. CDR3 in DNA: TGTGCCAGCTCACTCTTCCAGGACAGTTCAACCGAGCAGTACTTC. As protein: CASSLFQDSSTEQYF.

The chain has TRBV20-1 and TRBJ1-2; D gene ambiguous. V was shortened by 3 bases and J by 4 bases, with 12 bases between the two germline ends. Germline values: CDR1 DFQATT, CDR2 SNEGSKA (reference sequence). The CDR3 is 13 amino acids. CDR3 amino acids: CSASSTVGYGYTF. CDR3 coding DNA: TGCAGTGCTAGTTCGACGGTCGGCTATGGCTACACCTTC.

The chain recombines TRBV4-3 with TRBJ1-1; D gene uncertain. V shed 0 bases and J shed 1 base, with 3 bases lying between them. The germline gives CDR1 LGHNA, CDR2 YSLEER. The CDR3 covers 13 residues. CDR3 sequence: CASSQDRNTEAFF. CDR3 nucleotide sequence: TGCGCCAGCAGCCAAGATCGGAACACTGAAGCTTTCTTT.

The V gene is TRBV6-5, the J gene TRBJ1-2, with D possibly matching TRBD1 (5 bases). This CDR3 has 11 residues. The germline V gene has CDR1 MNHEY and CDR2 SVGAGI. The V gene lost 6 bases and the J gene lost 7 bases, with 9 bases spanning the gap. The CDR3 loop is CASRQGLGYTF. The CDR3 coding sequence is TGTGCCAGCAGGCAGGGTCTTGGCTACACCTTC.

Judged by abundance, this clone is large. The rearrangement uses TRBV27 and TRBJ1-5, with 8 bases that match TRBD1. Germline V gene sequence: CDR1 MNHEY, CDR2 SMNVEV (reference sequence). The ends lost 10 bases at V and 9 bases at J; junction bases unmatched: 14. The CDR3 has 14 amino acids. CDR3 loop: CATSQGDAIGPQHF. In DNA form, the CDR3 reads TGTGCCACCTCACAGGGGGACGCTATCGGGCCCCAGCATTTT.

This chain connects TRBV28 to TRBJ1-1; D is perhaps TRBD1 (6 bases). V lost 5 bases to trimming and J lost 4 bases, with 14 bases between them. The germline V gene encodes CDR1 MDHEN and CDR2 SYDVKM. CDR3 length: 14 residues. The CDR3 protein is CASSVQGGFTEAFF. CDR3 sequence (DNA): TGTGCCAGCAGTGTCCAAGGGGGGTTCACTGAAGCTTTCTTT.

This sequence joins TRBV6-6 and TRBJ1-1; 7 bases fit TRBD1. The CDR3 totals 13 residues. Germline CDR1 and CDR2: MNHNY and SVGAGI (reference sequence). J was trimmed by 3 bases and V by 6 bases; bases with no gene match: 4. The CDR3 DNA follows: TGTGCCAGCAGCCGCCAGGGGGACACTGAAGCTTTCTTT. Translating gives CASSRQGDTEAFF.

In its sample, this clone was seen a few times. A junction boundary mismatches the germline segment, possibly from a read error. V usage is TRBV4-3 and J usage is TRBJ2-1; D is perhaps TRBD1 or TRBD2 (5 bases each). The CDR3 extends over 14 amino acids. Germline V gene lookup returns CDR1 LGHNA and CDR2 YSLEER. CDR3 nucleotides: TGCGCCAGCAGGCAAGTAACGGGGCTTGGCGAGCAGTTCTTC. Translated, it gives CASRQVTGLGEQFF.

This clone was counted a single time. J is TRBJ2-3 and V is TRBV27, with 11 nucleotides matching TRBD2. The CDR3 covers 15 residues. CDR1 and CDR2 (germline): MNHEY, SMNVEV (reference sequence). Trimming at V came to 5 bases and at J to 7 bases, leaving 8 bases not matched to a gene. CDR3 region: CASSTRLAGSHTQYF. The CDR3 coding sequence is TGTGCCAGCAGTACCCGACTAGCGGGAAGCCATACGCAGTATTTT.

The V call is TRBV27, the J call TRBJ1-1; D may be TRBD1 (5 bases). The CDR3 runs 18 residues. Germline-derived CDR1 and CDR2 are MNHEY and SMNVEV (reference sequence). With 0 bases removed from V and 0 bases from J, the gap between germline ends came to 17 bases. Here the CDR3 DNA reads TGTGCCAGCAGTTTATCCGGCGGGGGGAGGATTATGAACACTGAAGCTTTCTTT. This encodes CASSLSGGGRIMNTEAFF.

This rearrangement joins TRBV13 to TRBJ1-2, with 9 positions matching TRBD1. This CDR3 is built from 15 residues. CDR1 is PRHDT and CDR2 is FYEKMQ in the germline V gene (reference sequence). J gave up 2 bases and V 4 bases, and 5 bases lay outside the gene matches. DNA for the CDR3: TGTGCCAGCAGCTACCGGGACAGGGAAAACTATGGCTACACCTTC. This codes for CASSYRDRENYGYTF.

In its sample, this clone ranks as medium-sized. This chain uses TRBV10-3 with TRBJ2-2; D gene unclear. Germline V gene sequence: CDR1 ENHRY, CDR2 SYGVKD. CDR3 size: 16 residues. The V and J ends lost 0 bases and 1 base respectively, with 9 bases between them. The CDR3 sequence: CAISESPHRNTGELFF. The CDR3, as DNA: TGTGCCATCAGTGAGTCTCCCCATCGGAACACCGGGGAGCTGTTTTTT.

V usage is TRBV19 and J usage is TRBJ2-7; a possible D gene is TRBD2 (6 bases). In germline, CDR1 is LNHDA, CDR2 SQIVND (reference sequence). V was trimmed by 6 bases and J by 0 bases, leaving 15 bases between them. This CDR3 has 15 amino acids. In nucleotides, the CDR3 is TGTGCCAGTAGCCCCCAGGGACTTTACTCCTACGAGCAGTACTTC. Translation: CASSPQGLYSYEQYF.

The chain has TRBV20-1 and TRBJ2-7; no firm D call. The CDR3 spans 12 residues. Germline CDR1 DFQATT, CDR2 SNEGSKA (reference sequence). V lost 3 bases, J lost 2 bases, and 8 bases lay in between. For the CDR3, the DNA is TGCAGTGCTAGTCCCCAGACCTACGAGCAGTACTTC. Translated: CSASPQTYEQYF.

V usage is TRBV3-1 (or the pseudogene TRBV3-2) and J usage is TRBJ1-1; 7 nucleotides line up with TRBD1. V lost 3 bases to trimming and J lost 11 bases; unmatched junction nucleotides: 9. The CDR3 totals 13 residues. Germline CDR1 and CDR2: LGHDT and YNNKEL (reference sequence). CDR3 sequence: CASSHATGVVAFF. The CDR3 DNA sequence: TGTGCCAGCAGCCATGCAACAGGGGTGGTGGCTTTCTTT.

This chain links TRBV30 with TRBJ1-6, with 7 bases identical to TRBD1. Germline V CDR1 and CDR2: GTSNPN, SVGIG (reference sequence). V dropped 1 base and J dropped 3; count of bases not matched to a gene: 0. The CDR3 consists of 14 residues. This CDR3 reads CAWSGTGYNSPLHF. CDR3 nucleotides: TGTGCCTGGAGTGGGACAGGCTATAATTCACCCCTCCACTTT. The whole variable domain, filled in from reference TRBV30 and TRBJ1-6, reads SQTIHQWPATLVQPVGSPLSLECTVEGTSNPNLYWYRQAAGRGLQLLFYSVGIGQISSEVPQNLSASRPQDRQFILSSKKLLLSDSGFYLCAWSGTGYNSPLHFGNGTRLTVT.

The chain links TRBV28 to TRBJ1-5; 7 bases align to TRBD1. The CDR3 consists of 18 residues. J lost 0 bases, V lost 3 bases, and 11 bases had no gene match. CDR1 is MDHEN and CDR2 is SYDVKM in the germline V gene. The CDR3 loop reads CASSLTGPVSHSNQPQHF. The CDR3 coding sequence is TGTGCCAGCAGTTTGACAGGGCCTGTGAGCCATAGCAATCAGCCCCAGCATTTT.

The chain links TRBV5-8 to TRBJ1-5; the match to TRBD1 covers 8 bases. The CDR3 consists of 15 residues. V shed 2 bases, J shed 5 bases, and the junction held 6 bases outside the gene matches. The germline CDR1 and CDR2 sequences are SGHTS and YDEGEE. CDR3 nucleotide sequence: TGTGCCAGCAGCTTCTCTGGACAGGGTTATCAGCCCCAGCATTTT. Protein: CASSFSGQGYQPQHF.